The clone carrying this TCR beta chain has just a few counts. Its antigen is not identified. MiXCR, run by TCRdb on the 5' RACE reads, gives a single entry per CDR3 protein. The data hold about 720,000 distinct CDR3 sequences, with less than 10% observed a single time. The record originates from a study of identical twins. The CDR3 is made up of 13 amino acids. Germline values: CDR1 SEHNR, CDR2 FQNEAQ (reference sequence). V lost 6 bases and J 7 bases, leaving 10 bases between the germline ends. Findings of the study overall: While abundant cord blood beta clonotypes carried fewer insertions, memory repertoires showed no such pattern.

These data also formed part of another study, on yellow fever vaccine responses in identical twins.

Sequencing used PBMCs. The source is a young woman in good health. The V call is TRBV7-9, the J call TRBJ1-6; D remains ambiguous. The CDR3 DNA follows: TGTGCCAGCAGACTCGACGGAAATTCACCCCTCCACTTT. Translated: CASRLDGNSPLHF.